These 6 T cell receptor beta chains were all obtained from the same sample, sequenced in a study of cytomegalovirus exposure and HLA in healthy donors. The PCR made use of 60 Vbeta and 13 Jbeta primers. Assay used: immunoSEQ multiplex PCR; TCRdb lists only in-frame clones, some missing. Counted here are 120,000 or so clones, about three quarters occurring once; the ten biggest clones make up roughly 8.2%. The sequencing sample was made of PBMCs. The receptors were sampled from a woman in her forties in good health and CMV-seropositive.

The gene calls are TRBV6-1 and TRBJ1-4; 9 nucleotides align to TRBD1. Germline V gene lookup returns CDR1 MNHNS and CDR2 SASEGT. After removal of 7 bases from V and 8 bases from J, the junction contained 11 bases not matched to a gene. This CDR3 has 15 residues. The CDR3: CASIKGDRGNEKLFF. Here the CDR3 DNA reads TGTGCCAGCATCAAAGGTGACAGGGGGAACGAAAAACTGTTTTTT.

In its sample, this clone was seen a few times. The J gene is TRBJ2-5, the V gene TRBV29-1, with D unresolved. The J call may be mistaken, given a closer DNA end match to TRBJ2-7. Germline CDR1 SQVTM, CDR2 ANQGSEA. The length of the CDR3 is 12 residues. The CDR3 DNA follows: TGCAGCGTTGAAACGAGCTCCTACGAGCAGTACTTC. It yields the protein CSVETSSYEQYF.

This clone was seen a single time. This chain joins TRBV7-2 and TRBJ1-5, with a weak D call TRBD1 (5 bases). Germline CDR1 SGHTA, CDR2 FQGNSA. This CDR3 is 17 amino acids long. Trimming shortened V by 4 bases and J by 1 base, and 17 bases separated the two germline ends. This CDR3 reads CASSSRGRTPSNQPQHF. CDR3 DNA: TGTGCCAGCAGCTCTAGGGGTCGGACACCGAGCAATCAGCCCCAGCATTTT.

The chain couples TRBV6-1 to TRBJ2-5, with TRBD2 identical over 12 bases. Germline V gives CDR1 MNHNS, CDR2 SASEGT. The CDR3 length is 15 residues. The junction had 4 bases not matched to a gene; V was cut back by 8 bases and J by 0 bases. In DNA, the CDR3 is TGTGCCAGCCGAAGACTAGCGGGGGACCAAGAGACCCAGTACTTC. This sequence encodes CASRRLAGDQETQYF.

The CDR3 DNA reads as TGTGCCAGCTCACCCTTACCGCGGGCCATGAACACTGAAGCTTTCTTT. Its protein is CASSPLPRAMNTEAFF. V usage is TRBV18 and J usage is TRBJ1-1; D remains ambiguous. The CDR3 is made up of 16 amino acids. The ends were cut back, 3 bases at V and 0 bases at J, with 14 bases in the middle. Per germline, CDR1 KGHSH and CDR2 LQKENI.

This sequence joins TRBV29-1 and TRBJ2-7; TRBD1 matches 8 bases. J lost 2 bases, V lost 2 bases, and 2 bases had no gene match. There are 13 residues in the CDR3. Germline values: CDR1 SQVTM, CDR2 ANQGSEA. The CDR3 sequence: CSVEQGAPYEQYF. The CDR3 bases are TGCAGCGTTGAACAGGGGGCCCCCTACGAGCAGTACTTC.